This TCR beta chain was found in a study of OX40 agonist ivuxolimab in advanced cancers. Regarding the complete study: Ivuxolimab, which targeted the costimulatory receptor OX40 (CD134), was an agonistic, fully human IgG2 monoclonal antibody. Intravenous ivuxolimab was administered to patients every 2 weeks at six dose levels: 0.01, 0.1, 0.3, 1.5, 3 and 10 mg/kg. Of the approximately 50 dose-escalation patients, hepatocellular carcinoma was present in approximately 20, melanoma in around 15, renal cell carcinoma in 9 and head and neck cancer in 9. A male proportion of roughly 85% and a mean age of about 60 years, ranging from about 23 to 90, were recorded for the dose-escalation cohort. Prior anti-PD-1, anti-PD-L1 or anti-CTLA-4 therapy was permitted, and less than 45% of dose-escalation patients had received checkpoint inhibitors. Partial responses occurred in three dose-escalation patients, of whom one had hepatocellular carcinoma and two had cutaneous melanoma. The purpose of peripheral TCRbeta sequencing was to test whether ivuxolimab changed TCR sequence diversity and led to clonal T-cell expansion. The paper reports the monotherapy dose-escalation portion (N = 52 patients) of the phase I ivuxolimab trial.

The research as a whole found: On average, CD8+ T cells showed more expanded clones than CD4+ T cells after ivuxolimab. The antigen specificity of the clonally expanded peripheral T cells was not determined. At doses from 0.1 to 3.0 mg/kg, clonal expansion was seen in both CD4+ and CD8+ blood T cells between baseline and week 6. Low levels of normalized T-cell clonal expansion were also seen in some patients who did not respond. In the 0.1-3.0 mg/kg groups, partial responders were among the patients with the lowest normalized peripheral clonal expansion, particularly in CD8+ T cells.

To sequence the TCRbeta CDR3 region, genomic DNA was isolated from the sorted cells. The immunoSEQ Assay was used for sequencing of TCRbeta CDR3 regions. Here the immuneACCESS table is served through TCRdb, limited to in-frame sequences with V and J called. Missing clones are a known gap in these copies; in checked studies unresolved V genes cover under half, and the rest lacks a known reason. The sample data list 50,000 to 70,000 clones, and around 83% of these were observed just once. Of the sample, about 2.9% is held by the ten largest clones. The trim is 6 bases for V and 2 bases for J, with a gap of 15 bases between the germline ends. CDR1 SGHTA and CDR2 FQGNSA were looked up in the germline V gene. From the cysteine up to the phenylalanine, the CDR3 has a length of 15 residues. CDR3 DNA is the only sequence kept; it has 45 bases, read in frame from the first base. A note on this clone: Its antigen is currently not known. No qualities accompany the bases; no much larger clone lies one base away.

The trial excluded patients who had a history of autoimmune disease or were on systemic immunosuppression. Peripheral blood for TCR sequencing was collected from all dose cohorts at baseline, on cycle 4 day 1, and on cycle 7 day 1. The samples were taken from a phase I, first-in-human, multicenter, open-label dose-escalation trial of ivuxolimab. Adults with locally advanced or metastatic head and neck squamous cell, hepatocellular, melanoma or renal cell carcinoma were enrolled in the trial. Before TCR sequencing, CD4+ T cells and CD8+ T cells from peripheral blood were sorted into separate populations.

The starting material was CD4+ or CD8+ T cells sorted from blood, obtained in a trial of the OX40 agonist ivuxolimab. The sequence came from an adult with an advanced solid tumor such as melanoma, head and neck, liver or kidney cancer. The V and J genes are TRBV7-2 and TRBJ2-3, with the D call perhaps TRBD1 or TRBD2, as 6 bases match in each case. The CDR3 region reads CASSLGGGDTDTQYF. The DNA reads TGTGCCAGCAGTCTGGGGGGCGGGGACACAGATACGCAGTATTTT. Here the CDR3 is joined to the reference TRBV7-2 and TRBJ2-3 genes, and the full variable domain is: GAGVSQSPSNKVTEKGKDVELRCDPISGHTALYWYRQSLGQGLEFLIYFQGNSAPDKSGLPSDRFSAERTGGSVSTLTIQRTQQEDSAVYLCASSLGGGDTDTQYFGPGTRLTVL.